These 21 T cell receptor beta chains came from one sample sequenced in a study of graft-versus-host responses after intestinal transplantation. Profiled with immunoSEQ multiplex PCR; TCRdb holds only in-frame clones, not every one. In the table there are some 40,000 clones, 90% to 95% of which are singletons. Specimen: PBMCs, collected 700 to 850 days after intestinal transplantation. Receptors originate from a human patient who received an intestinal transplant, so some T cells may come from the graft donor.

The chain links TRBV2 to TRBJ2-7; possible D gene TRBD1, 7 bases. V was shortened by 10 bases and J by 0 bases, with 13 bases between the two germline ends. The CDR3 length is 13 residues. Looked up from germline, CDR1 is SNHLY and CDR2 is FYNNEI. The CDR3 region is CATRGASSYEQYF. The CDR3 region has the DNA TGTGCCACCAGGGGGGCTAGCTCCTACGAGCAGTACTTC.

V gene TRBV11-2 combines with J gene TRBJ2-7, with TRBD2 as a possible D gene (6 bases). Trimming shortened V by 3 bases and J by 6 bases, and 9 bases separated the two germline ends. This CDR3 contains 12 residues. Germline values: CDR1 SGHAT, CDR2 FQNNGV. The chain's CDR3 is CASSLLGGEQYF. For the CDR3, the DNA is TGTGCCAGCAGCTTGTTGGGGGGCGAGCAGTACTTC.

The chain uses TRBV28 and TRBJ1-2, with unresolved D. The CDR3 consists of 13 residues. The V gene's germline CDR1 is MDHEN and CDR2 SYDVKM. V lost 6 bases and J lost 1, with 9 bases in between. CDR3 in amino acids: CASRPLDNYGYTF. In DNA, the CDR3 is TGTGCCAGCAGACCGCTCGATAACTATGGCTACACCTTC.

The sample holds a few counts of this clone. The genes are TRBV6-5 and TRBJ1-6; D is unresolved. The CDR3 contains 15 residues. Germline V lookup: CDR1 MNHEY, CDR2 SVGAGI. V gave up 2 bases and J gave up 8 bases, with 13 bases separating them. CDR3 region: CASSYQQSTHSPLHF. The CDR3 coding sequence is TGTGCCAGCAGTTACCAGCAGTCCACCCATTCACCCCTCCACTTT.

The rearrangement uses TRBV10-3 and TRBJ2-1; no reliable D call. The CDR3 runs 14 residues. Trimming took 7 bases from V and 1 from J, leaving 11 bases between them. Germline V gene sequence: CDR1 ENHRY, CDR2 SYGVKD. CDR3 in DNA: TGTGCCATCAAGGAGTCCGGGTCCTACAATGAGCAGTTCTTC. This codes for CAIKESGSYNEQFF.

The J gene is TRBJ1-4, the V gene TRBV4-1; 9 bases are shared with TRBD1. The V gene end was trimmed by 5 bases and the J gene end by 8 bases; junction bases not matched to a gene: 9. Germline-derived CDR1 and CDR2 are MGHRA and YSYEKL. CDR3 length: 15 amino acids. CDR3: CASSGPGQGEEKLFF. The CDR3, as DNA: TGCGCCAGCAGCGGGCCGGGACAGGGTGAGGAAAAACTGTTTTTT.

The chain is built from TRBV6-6 and TRBJ1-5; TRBD1 matches 10 bases. V dropped 6 bases and J dropped 6; count of bases not matched to a gene: 5. The CDR3 runs 14 residues. Germline V CDR1 and CDR2: MNHNY, SVGAGI (reference sequence). The CDR3 sequence is CASSLGQGSQPQHF. In DNA, the CDR3 is TGTGCCAGCAGCCTGGGACAGGGGAGTCAGCCCCAGCATTTT.

The rearrangement uses TRBV6-5 and TRBJ2-3; D not certain. Germline values: CDR1 MNHEY, CDR2 SVGAGI. Trimming took 0 bases from V and 8 from J, leaving 6 bases between them. The CDR3 spans 12 residues. The CDR3 is CASSYSKGTQYF. For the CDR3, the DNA is TGTGCCAGCAGTTACTCGAAGGGTACGCAGTATTTT.

The chain is built from TRBV6-4 and TRBJ2-1; TRBD2 agrees at 10 bases. V shed 3 bases and J 7 bases; nucleotides not matched to a gene: 6. Germline values: CDR1 MRHNA, CDR2 SNTAGT. This CDR3 contains 15 residues. In DNA form, the CDR3 reads TGTGCCAGCAGTGAATGGCTAGCGGGGGTTAATGAGCAGTTCTTC. Translating gives CASSEWLAGVNEQFF.

V is TRBV5-4 and J is TRBJ2-7; 8 bases match TRBD1. Trimming at V came to 0 bases and at J to 4 bases, leaving 6 bases not matched to a gene. Germline V lookup: CDR1 SGHNT, CDR2 YYREEE (reference sequence). The CDR3 contains 15 residues. This CDR3 is CASSLGRQGWYEQYF. In DNA, the CDR3 is TGTGCCAGCAGCTTGGGAAGACAGGGGTGGTACGAGCAGTACTTC.

The chain uses TRBV29-1 and TRBJ2-7; 10 nucleotides agree with TRBD2. The CDR3 loop spans 13 amino acids. CDR1 is SQVTM, CDR2 ANQGSEA, per germline. V shed 6 bases and J 6 bases; nucleotides not matched to a gene: 8. The CDR3 sequence: CSVASGSDLEQYF. Written as DNA, the CDR3 is TGCAGCGTAGCTAGCGGGAGTGATCTCGAGCAGTACTTC.

The chain uses TRBV10-1 and TRBJ2-3; TRBD1 aligns across 10 bases. This CDR3 comprises 14 residues. CDR1 is WNHNN and CDR2 is SYGVQD in the germline V gene (reference sequence). V lost 4 bases and J lost 4; bases outside the gene matches: 2. CDR3 amino acids: CASSVGTGADTQYF. CDR3 coding DNA: TGCGCCAGCAGTGTCGGGACAGGGGCAGATACGCAGTATTTT.

The chain is built from TRBV2 and TRBJ2-1; TRBD2 aligns across 10 bases. Unmatched junction bases numbered 8, after V lost 4 bases and J lost 11 bases. This CDR3 is 14 amino acids long. CDR1 SNHLY and CDR2 FYNNEI come from the germline V gene. In DNA form, the CDR3 reads TGTGCCAGCAGTGGTAGCGGGAGGCCCCCTCAGCAGTTCTTC. Its translation: CASSGSGRPPQQFF.

The chain combines TRBV18 with TRBJ1-1; D call uncertain. The CDR3 is made up of 12 amino acids. In germline, CDR1 is KGHSH, CDR2 LQKENI. V lost 3 bases and J 7 bases, leaving 9 bases between the germline ends. CDR3 in amino acids: CASSPHEFEAFF. The CDR3, as DNA: TGTGCCAGCTCACCGCACGAGTTTGAAGCTTTCTTT. Supplemented by reference TRBV18 and TRBJ1-1, the full variable domain reads NAGVMQNPRHLVRRRGQEARLRCSPMKGHSHVYWYRQLPEEGLKFMVYLQKENIIDESGMPKERFSAEFPKEGPSILRIQQVVRGDSAAYFCASSPHEFEAFFGQGTRLTVV.

The chain combines TRBV5-4 with TRBJ2-1; weak D call: TRBD1 (5 bases). Trimming removed 2 bases from V and 4 bases from J, with 13 bases in between. Germline V lookup: CDR1 SGHNT, CDR2 YYREEE (reference sequence). The length of the CDR3 is 15 residues. CDR3 sequence reads: CASSFTGLLYNEQFF. CDR3 nucleotides: TGTGCCAGCAGCTTTACAGGCTTATTATACAATGAGCAGTTCTTC.

This clone showed up just once. V gene TRBV19 combines with J gene TRBJ2-1, with a weak D call TRBD2 (5 bases). Germline CDR1 LNHDA, CDR2 SQIVND (reference sequence). This CDR3 has 13 amino acids. Between the trimmed V and J ends, which lost 0 bases and 5 bases, there was a span of 5 bases. CDR3 nucleotides: TGTGCCAGTAGTATAGACGGGGACAATGAGCAGTTCTTC. Amino acids: CASSIDGDNEQFF.

This sequence joins TRBV29-1 and TRBJ2-1; 10 bases align to TRBD2. The CDR3 is 14 residues long. Per the germline V gene, CDR1 is SQVTM and CDR2 is ANQGSEA. J gave up 10 bases and V 7 bases, and 13 bases lay outside the gene matches. CDR3 DNA: TGCAGCGCCGAAAGTCTAGCGGGAGTTGGAGAGCAGTTCTTC. As protein: CSAESLAGVGEQFF.

The chain combines TRBV7-3 with TRBJ2-3; TRBD2 might be the D (7 bases). Trimming left V 2 bases short and J 4 bases short, with 16 bases between. Germline values: CDR1 SGHTA, CDR2 FQGTGA. The CDR3 is made up of 16 amino acids. The CDR3 here is CASSLLGGGGADTQYF. CDR3 DNA: TGTGCCAGCAGCTTACTCGGCGGGGGCGGGGCAGATACGCAGTATTTT.

The chain carries TRBV5-1 and TRBJ1-2; no definite D call. The CDR3 covers 14 residues. Looked up from germline, CDR1 is SGHRS and CDR2 is YFSETQ. V lost 3 bases, J lost 2 bases, and 11 bases lay in between. The CDR3 sequence: CASSSRTENYGYTF. The CDR3 DNA reads as TGCGCCAGCAGCTCTCGAACGGAGAACTATGGCTACACCTTC.

J is TRBJ2-7 and V is TRBV21-1; the D call TRBD1 from the table was never checked on the DNA. TRBV21-1 is listed as a pseudogene. The length of the CDR3 is 18 residues. Here the CDR3 reads CASSKRTGSLPPNYEQYF. In nucleotides, the CDR3 is TGTGCCAGCAGCAAAAGGACAGGGTCCCTCCCGCCGAACTACGAGCAGTACTTC.

Points on this clone: Compared with germline, one end of the junction differs, possibly owing to a read error. The rearrangement joins TRBV6-1 to TRBJ2-7; tentative D call: TRBD1 (6 bases). Germline lookup yields CDR1 MNHNS and CDR2 SASEGT. There are 17 residues in the CDR3. The CDR3 loop is CAISESTEAGVTYEQYF. The DNA of the CDR3 is TGTGCCATCAGTGAGTCGACGGAGGCAGGGGTGACCTACGAGCAGTACTTC.